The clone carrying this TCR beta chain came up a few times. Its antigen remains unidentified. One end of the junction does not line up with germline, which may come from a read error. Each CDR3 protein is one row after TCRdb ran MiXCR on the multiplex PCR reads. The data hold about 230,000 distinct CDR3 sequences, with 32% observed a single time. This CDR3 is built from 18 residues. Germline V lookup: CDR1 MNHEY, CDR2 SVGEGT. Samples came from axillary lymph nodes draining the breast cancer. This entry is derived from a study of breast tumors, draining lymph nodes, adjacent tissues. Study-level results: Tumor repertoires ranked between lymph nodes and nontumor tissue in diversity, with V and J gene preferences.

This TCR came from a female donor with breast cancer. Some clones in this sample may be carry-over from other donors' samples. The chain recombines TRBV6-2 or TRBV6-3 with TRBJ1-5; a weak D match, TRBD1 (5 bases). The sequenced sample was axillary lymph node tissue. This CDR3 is CASSHSPYPLQGEQPQHF. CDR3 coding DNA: TGTGCCAGCAGTCACTCCCCCTATCCACTCCAGGGCGAGCAGCCCCAGCATTTT.